This TCR beta chain comes out of a study of T cell responses to AZD1222 COVID-19 vaccine (dated by TCRdb to the early 2020s). Regarding the research as a whole: AZD1222 recipients whose second dose came at about 4 weeks and those whose second dose came at about 12 weeks were combined into one group, since spike-specific TCR depth and breadth did not differ between the two schedules. TCR sequencing was performed for some 250 trial participants, of whom 207 were given two doses of AZD1222 and around 26 were given two doses of MenACWY control vaccine. Trial participants were enrolled into age subgroups of 18-55, 56-69 and 70-plus years, which contained about 150, 27 and 61 TCR-sequenced participants, respectively. Beyond this particular receptor, the publication reports: No day 14 peak-response samples were available, so repertoires were characterized only after the peak T cell response. A significant rise in spike-specific TCR breadth and depth was observed after two AZD1222 doses relative to day 0 and relative to MenACWY recipients. Vaccine-associated CD4 TCRs spanned the whole spike protein, with dominant responses in regions 160-218 and 743-854. Reportedly, close to half of the unique spike-specific TCRs recognized epitopes lying outside the regions that are mutated in the B.1.351 and B.1.1.7 variants. In the small 56-69-year group, the increase in depth fell short of significance, most likely because of low power. Participants were mostly white British and included more females than males, and it was suggested by the authors that clonal diversity may have been underestimated. Conclusions about previously exposed vaccinees are limited because only six or seven AZD1222 recipients were SARS-CoV-2 seropositive at baseline.

Trimming removed 0 bases from V and 2 bases from J; the gene matches leave 3 bases unexplained. The CDR3 goes from the cysteine to the phenylalanine over 15 residues. The CDR3 DNA has 45 bases and is translated from base 1. Reading the germline V gene gives CDR1 SGDLS and CDR2 YYNGEE. The CDR3 regions of human TCRbeta chains were analyzed by immunosequencing. Per the original workflow: Repertoire TCRs were matched against a reference library of SARS-CoV-2-specific TCRs generated with the MIRA antigen-specificity platform. Breadth meant the fraction of unique TCRs that were SARS-CoV-2-associated, whereas depth meant the fraction of total T cells that were SARS-CoV-2-associated. Each spike-specific TCR was assigned to its reactive spike region and to a CD4 or CD8 class using the MIRA data. Log10-transformed breadth and depth values were compared by one-way ANOVA with Sidak's multiple comparisons tests. TCRdb retrieved this table from immuneACCESS and kept in-frame rearrangements only. Not all clones are present; in checked studies, unresolved V genes account for under half, and no reason is known for the remainder. That table supplies the V and J calls and clone size; D and trimming were determined from the DNA. This sample lists some 120,000 clones; more than 75% were detected once. The top ten constitute around 7.2% of the sample.

Points on this clone: Its target antigen remains unknown. No much larger clone exists at a distance of one base, and base qualities are not known.

This sample's time point label indicates: baseline before first vaccination. Vaccinee samples came from UK trials COV001 and COV002, including a single-blind randomized controlled phase 2/3 trial of AZD1222 (ChAdOx1 nCoV-19) in healthy adults. Trial participant PBMC samples were collected at day 0 and day 28 after the second dose for TCRbeta chain sequencing. Sequenced here: peripheral blood, sampled on day 0 of AZD1222 vaccination. The TCR comes from an adult in good health. The chain was built from TRBV9 and TRBJ2-3; the junction holds 7 bases that match TRBD2. CDR3 protein: CASSVGAGVTDTQYF. The sequenced DNA is TGTGCCAGCAGCGTAGGCGCGGGAGTCACAGATACGCAGTATTTT.